The rows below give T cell receptor beta chains drawn from one sample of a study of T-cell reconstitution after alpha-beta-depleted transplantation in children. TCRdb ran MiXCR on the PCR reads and lists one entry per CDR3 protein. The sample has 350,000 to 400,000 distinct CDR3 sequences; about 14% are singletons. The sequencing here drew on PBMCs, taken from the stem cell graft. Every receptor here comes from a human donor who donated a stem cell graft to a child with Fanconi anemia. Both conserved end residues are part of each CDR3. D genes are given only for firm matches. For some rows the clone size is stated as once, few or many, or as a class when expanded; others skip it.

d_call: NA; clone_size: NA; v_call: TRBV15; j_call: TRBJ1-5; cdr3_aa: CASSGGQGDTQHF; cdr3_nt: TGTGCCTCGAGCGGGGGACAAGGAGATACGCAGCATTTT
d_call: TRBD1; clone_size: NA; v_call: TRBV5-6; j_call: TRBJ1-2; cdr3_aa: CASSARDRVVHTF; cdr3_nt: TGTGCCAGCAGCGCCCGGGACAGGGTGGTCCACACCTTC
d_call: TRBD1; clone_size: NA; v_call: TRBV7-4; j_call: TRBJ1-1; cdr3_aa: CASSTRTGMMNTEAFF; cdr3_nt: TGTGCCAGCAGCACCCGGACAGGGATGATGAACACTGAAGCTTTCTTT
d_call: NA; clone_size: many; v_call: TRBV28; j_call: TRBJ2-5; cdr3_aa: CASSYGEAETQYF; cdr3_nt: TGTGCCAGCAGTTACGGGGAGGCCGAGACCCAGTACTTC
d_call: TRBD1; clone_size: NA; v_call: TRBV7-2; j_call: TRBJ1-1; cdr3_aa: CASSARQGQGSSAFF; cdr3_nt: TGTGCCAGCAGCGCGCGACAGGGACAGGGATCGTCAGCTTTCTTT
d_call: NA; clone_size: NA; v_call: TRBV12-3/TRBV12-4; j_call: TRBJ1-1; cdr3_aa: CASSYGTAETEAFF; cdr3_nt: TGTGCCAGCAGTTACGGGACCGCGGAGACTGAAGCTTTCTTT
d_call: TRBD1; clone_size: NA; v_call: TRBV5-4; j_call: TRBJ2-7; cdr3_aa: CASSFGQGNYEQYF; cdr3_nt: TGTGCCAGCAGCTTTGGACAGGGGAACTACGAGCAGTACTTC
d_call: TRBD2; clone_size: NA; v_call: TRBV3-1; j_call: TRBJ2-7; cdr3_aa: CASSQVWVAGDLSYEQYF; cdr3_nt: TGTGCCAGCAGCCAAGTCTGGGTAGCGGGAGACTTGAGCTACGAGCAGTACTTC
d_call: NA; clone_size: few; v_call: TRBV5-1; j_call: TRBJ2-2; cdr3_aa: CASKRQTTTGELFF; cdr3_nt: TGCGCCAGCAAACGACAGACCACAACCGGGGAGCTGTTTTTT
d_call: TRBD1; clone_size: NA; v_call: TRBV4-3; j_call: TRBJ2-1; cdr3_aa: CASSQFSSGTGGNEQFF; cdr3_nt: TGCGCCAGCAGCCAGTTTTCATCGGGGACAGGGGGCAATGAGCAGTTCTTC
d_call: NA; clone_size: many; v_call: TRBV6-2/TRBV6-3; j_call: TRBJ1-1; cdr3_aa: CASSYRPSTEAFF; cdr3_nt: TGTGCCAGCAGTTACCGGCCCAGCACTGAAGCTTTCTTT
d_call: NA; clone_size: few; v_call: TRBV4-1; j_call: TRBJ1-5; cdr3_aa: CASSWEEQGQPQHF; cdr3_nt: TGCGCCAGCAGCTGGGAGGAACAGGGCCAGCCCCAGCATTTT
d_call: NA; clone_size: many; v_call: TRBV28; j_call: TRBJ1-1; cdr3_aa: CASSRIQGGGTEAFF; cdr3_nt: TGTGCCAGCAGCAGGATACAGGGAGGCGGCACTGAAGCTTTCTTT
d_call: NA; clone_size: NA; v_call: TRBV6-2/TRBV6-3; j_call: TRBJ1-2; cdr3_aa: CASSEGWIYGYTF; cdr3_nt: TGTGCCAGCAGTGAGGGTTGGATCTATGGCTACACCTTC
d_call: NA; clone_size: NA; v_call: TRBV18; j_call: TRBJ2-2; cdr3_aa: CASSPRASAKNTGELFF; cdr3_nt: TGTGCCAGCTCACCTCGAGCTAGCGCCAAGAACACCGGGGAGCTGTTTTTT
d_call: NA; clone_size: NA; v_call: TRBV30; j_call: TRBJ2-3; cdr3_aa: CAWSEKDTQYF; cdr3_nt: TGTGCCTGGAGCGAGAAAGATACGCAGTATTTT
d_call: NA; clone_size: many; v_call: TRBV28; j_call: TRBJ2-1; cdr3_aa: CASSSTIPNNEQFF; cdr3_nt: TGTGCCAGCAGTTCAACCATCCCCAATAATGAGCAGTTCTTC
d_call: NA; clone_size: many; v_call: TRBV7-2; j_call: TRBJ2-7; cdr3_aa: CASSFIGGISYEQYF; cdr3_nt: TGTGCCAGCAGCTTTATAGGGGGGATCTCCTACGAGCAGTACTTC
d_call: NA; clone_size: NA; v_call: TRBV30; j_call: TRBJ2-3; cdr3_aa: CAWSGSSGTDTQYF; cdr3_nt: TGTGCCTGGAGTGGTAGTTCAGGCACAGATACGCAGTATTTT
d_call: NA; clone_size: NA; v_call: TRBV12-5; j_call: TRBJ1-1; cdr3_aa: CASQTGSGTEAFF; cdr3_nt: TGTGCTAGCCAAACAGGGTCCGGAACTGAAGCTTTCTTT
d_call: NA; clone_size: many; v_call: TRBV7-8; j_call: TRBJ1-1; cdr3_aa: CASSQIRGGTEAFF; cdr3_nt: TGTGCCAGCAGCCAAATAAGAGGGGGGACTGAAGCTTTCTTT
d_call: NA; clone_size: NA; v_call: TRBV9; j_call: TRBJ2-3; cdr3_aa: CATSRGALDTQYF; cdr3_nt: TGTGCCACTTCAAGGGGGGCCCTGGATACGCAGTATTTT
d_call: NA; clone_size: many; v_call: TRBV5-5; j_call: TRBJ2-6; cdr3_aa: CASSFSRAGANVLTF; cdr3_nt: TGTGCCAGCAGCTTTTCGAGAGCTGGGGCCAACGTCCTGACTTTC
d_call: NA; clone_size: few; v_call: TRBV12-3/TRBV12-4; j_call: TRBJ2-6; cdr3_aa: CASTPSGFLAGANVLTF; cdr3_nt: TGTGCCAGCACCCCATCCGGGTTCCTTGCTGGGGCCAACGTCCTGACTTTC
d_call: NA; clone_size: many; v_call: TRBV20-1; j_call: TRBJ1-2; cdr3_aa: CSARDPQATIRRF; cdr3_nt: TGCAGTGCTAGAGATCCCCAGGCCACAATCCGCCGCTTC
d_call: NA; clone_size: few; v_call: TRBV28; j_call: TRBJ1-1; cdr3_aa: CASSFSNRANTEAFF; cdr3_nt: TGTGCCAGCAGTTTTAGTAACAGGGCTAACACTGAAGCTTTCTTT
d_call: TRBD2; clone_size: NA; v_call: TRBV20-1; j_call: TRBJ2-1; cdr3_aa: CSARGLGAGGFNEQFF; cdr3_nt: TGCAGTGCTAGAGGCCTGGGGGCGGGGGGGTTCAATGAGCAGTTCTTC
d_call: NA; clone_size: NA; v_call: TRBV12-1; j_call: TRBJ1-2; cdr3_aa: CASSFAGLLFHGYTF; cdr3_nt: TGTGCCAGCAGCTTTGCCGGACTCCTATTCCATGGCTACACCTTC
d_call: NA; clone_size: many; v_call: TRBV30; j_call: TRBJ2-7; cdr3_aa: CAWSGGNYEQYF; cdr3_nt: TGTGCCTGGAGTGGCGGGAATTACGAGCAGTACTTC
d_call: NA; clone_size: NA; v_call: TRBV6-5; j_call: TRBJ1-2; cdr3_aa: CASSYQGYSGYTF; cdr3_nt: TGTGCCAGCAGTTACCAGGGGTATAGTGGCTACACCTTC
d_call: NA; clone_size: NA; v_call: TRBV20-1; j_call: TRBJ2-3; cdr3_aa: CSARDLNGGNTDTQYF; cdr3_nt: TGCAGTGCTAGAGATCTCAACGGCGGGAACACAGATACGCAGTATTTT
d_call: NA; clone_size: few; v_call: TRBV7-9; j_call: TRBJ2-3; cdr3_aa: CASSSTRLLLIDTQYF; cdr3_nt: TGTGCCAGCAGTTCCACGAGACTCTTGCTTATAGATACGCAGTATTTT
d_call: NA; clone_size: NA; v_call: TRBV5-1; j_call: TRBJ2-7; cdr3_aa: CASSFDTIEQYF; cdr3_nt: TGCGCCAGCAGCTTTGACACCATCGAGCAGTACTTC
d_call: NA; clone_size: NA; v_call: TRBV4-2; j_call: TRBJ2-5; cdr3_aa: CASSPGVTGGPNQYQETQYF; cdr3_nt: TGTGCCAGCAGCCCGGGGGTCACCGGGGGCCCCAACCAGTACCAAGAGACCCAGTACTTC
d_call: TRBD1; clone_size: NA; v_call: TRBV5-5; j_call: TRBJ2-5; cdr3_aa: CASSLQVVSGGQETQYF; cdr3_nt: TGTGCCAGCAGCTTGCAGGTCGTGTCAGGGGGCCAGGAGACCCAGTACTTC
d_call: NA; clone_size: NA; v_call: TRBV25-1; j_call: TRBJ2-1; cdr3_aa: CASSEIGPPFF; cdr3_nt: TGTGCCAGCAGTGAGATCGGTCCTCCGTTCTTC
d_call: NA; clone_size: few; v_call: TRBV7-2; j_call: TRBJ2-2; cdr3_aa: CASTRPAGELFF; cdr3_nt: TGTGCTAGCACTAGGCCGGCCGGGGAGCTGTTTTTT
d_call: NA; clone_size: NA; v_call: TRBV6-6; j_call: TRBJ2-1; cdr3_aa: CASSYGTSDEQFF; cdr3_nt: TGTGCCAGCAGTTACGGTACTAGTGATGAGCAGTTCTTC
d_call: NA; clone_size: NA; v_call: TRBV6-2/TRBV6-3; j_call: TRBJ2-2; cdr3_aa: CASSYTAGVGELFF; cdr3_nt: TGTGCCAGCAGTTACACGGCAGGGGTCGGGGAGCTGTTTTTT
d_call: NA; clone_size: few; v_call: TRBV29-1; j_call: TRBJ1-1; cdr3_aa: CSVEPTGTLAFF; cdr3_nt: TGCAGCGTTGAACCCACCGGGACTCTCGCTTTCTTT
d_call: NA; clone_size: NA; v_call: TRBV5-5; j_call: TRBJ2-3; cdr3_aa: CASSLGFDWPQQDTPYF; cdr3_nt: TGTGCCAGCAGCTTGGGGTTCGACTGGCCCCAACAGGATACGCCGTATTTT
d_call: NA; clone_size: many; v_call: TRBV4-3; j_call: TRBJ1-3; cdr3_aa: CASSQGGQSGNTIYF; cdr3_nt: TGCGCCAGCAGCCAAGGAGGGCAGTCCGGAAACACCATATATTTT
d_call: NA; clone_size: few; v_call: TRBV11-3; j_call: TRBJ2-1; cdr3_aa: CASSPPMSNEQFF; cdr3_nt: TGTGCCAGCAGCCCCCCGATGAGTAATGAGCAGTTCTTC
d_call: NA; clone_size: many; v_call: TRBV2; j_call: TRBJ1-1; cdr3_aa: CAGGNTEAFF; cdr3_nt: TGTGCAGGAGGGAACACTGAAGCTTTCTTT
d_call: TRBD2; clone_size: many; v_call: TRBV29-1; j_call: TRBJ2-1; cdr3_aa: CSVALAEDEQFF; cdr3_nt: TGCAGCGTTGCCCTAGCGGAAGATGAGCAGTTCTTC
d_call: TRBD1; clone_size: few; v_call: TRBV6-1; j_call: TRBJ1-1; cdr3_aa: CASRPGQGTEAFF; cdr3_nt: TGTGCCAGCAGACCCGGACAGGGGACTGAAGCTTTCTTT
d_call: NA; clone_size: NA; v_call: TRBV2; j_call: TRBJ2-3; cdr3_aa: CASIWQGGTDTQYF; cdr3_nt: TGTGCCAGCATCTGGCAGGGAGGCACAGATACGCAGTATTTT
d_call: NA; clone_size: once; v_call: TRBV12-3/TRBV12-4; j_call: TRBJ2-3; cdr3_aa: CASSFVSLITDTQYF; cdr3_nt: TGTGCCAGCAGTTTTGTTTCCCTGATTACAGATACGCAGTATTTT
d_call: TRBD1; clone_size: many; v_call: TRBV7-2; j_call: TRBJ1-5; cdr3_aa: CASSLEGANRQPQHF; cdr3_nt: TGTGCCAGCAGCTTAGAGGGGGCGAACCGTCAGCCCCAGCATTTT